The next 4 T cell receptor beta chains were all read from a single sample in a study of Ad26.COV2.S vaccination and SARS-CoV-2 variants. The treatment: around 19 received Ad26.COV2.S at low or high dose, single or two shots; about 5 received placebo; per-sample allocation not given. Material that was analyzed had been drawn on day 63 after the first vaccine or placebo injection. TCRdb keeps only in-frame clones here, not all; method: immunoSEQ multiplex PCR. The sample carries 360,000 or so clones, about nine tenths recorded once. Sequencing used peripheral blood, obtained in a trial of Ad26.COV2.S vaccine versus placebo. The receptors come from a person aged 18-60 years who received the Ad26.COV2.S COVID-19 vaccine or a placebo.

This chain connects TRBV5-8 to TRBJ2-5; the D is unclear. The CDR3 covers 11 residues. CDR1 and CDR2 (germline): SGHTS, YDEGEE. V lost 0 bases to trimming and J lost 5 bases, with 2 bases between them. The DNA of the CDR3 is TGTGCCAGCAGCTTGGACGAGACCCAGTACTTC. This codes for CASSLDETQYF.

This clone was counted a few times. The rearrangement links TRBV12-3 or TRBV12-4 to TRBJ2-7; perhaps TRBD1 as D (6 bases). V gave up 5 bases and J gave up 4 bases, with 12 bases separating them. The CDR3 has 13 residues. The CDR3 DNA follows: TGTGCCAGCAGTCTGACAGGACCTTACGAGCAGTACTTC. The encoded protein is CASSLTGPYEQYF.

In nucleotides, the CDR3 is TGTGCCAGCAATGTCGGGGGGAGCACCGGGGAGCTGTTTTTT. The encoded protein is CASNVGGSTGELFF. The chain joins TRBV25-1 to TRBJ2-2; 7 bases line up with TRBD2. The junction had 6 bases not matched to a gene; V was cut back by 7 bases and J by 4 bases. The CDR3 totals 14 residues. CDR1 MGHDK and CDR2 SYGVNS come from the germline V gene.

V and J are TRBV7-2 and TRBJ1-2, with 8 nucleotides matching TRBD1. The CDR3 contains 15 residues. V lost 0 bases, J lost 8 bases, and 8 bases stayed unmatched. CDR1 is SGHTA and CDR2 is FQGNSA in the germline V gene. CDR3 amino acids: CASSLAQGAPTGYTF. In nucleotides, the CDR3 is TGTGCCAGCAGCTTAGCGCAGGGGGCCCCTACGGGCTACACCTTC.